These 8 T cell receptor beta chains share one sample of origin, sequenced in a study of blood T cells in healthy people across ages. A second 7 to 11 cycle PCR used barcoded and J-beta primers. MiXCR, run by TCRdb on the 5' RACE reads, gives a single entry per CDR3 protein. The data contain around 1,500,000 distinct CDR3 sequences, 28% of them singletons. The sample was blood. The receptors were gathered from a woman between 25 and 40 years old in good health.

This clonotype has a handful of counts. The V gene is TRBV12-3 or TRBV12-4, the J gene TRBJ2-1; possibly TRBD1 for D (6 bases). TRBJ2-7 explains the end of the DNA better; the J call may be wrong. CDR3 length equals 17 residues. The CDR3 DNA sequence: TGTGCCAGCAGTAAACAGAAGACAGGCTTTTCCTACAATGAGCAGTACTTC. Protein product: CASSKQKTGFSYNEQYF.

This chain joins TRBV7-2 and TRBJ2-3, with a tentative D call TRBD1 (6 bases). V lost 6 bases, J lost 0 bases, and 13 bases lay in between. This CDR3 region has 15 residues. Germline CDR1 reads SGHTA; CDR2 reads FQGNSA. The CDR3, as DNA: TGTGCCAGCAGAGTACAGGGTGGGAGCACAGATACGCAGTATTTT. Protein sequence: CASRVQGGSTDTQYF.

A remark on this clonotype: The junction departs from the called germline gene at one end, perhaps through a read error. The J gene is TRBJ2-3, the V gene TRBV19; TRBD2 might be the D (5 bases). Germline values: CDR1 LNHDA, CDR2 SQIVND (reference sequence). This CDR3 comprises 18 residues. CDR3 amino acids: CAISIDSERRTSTDTQYF. The CDR3 bases are TGTGCCATTAGTATAGATTCTGAGCGGAGAACTTCCACAGATACGCAGTATTTT.

The chain carries TRBV12-3 or TRBV12-4 and TRBJ2-7, with TRBD1 identical over 9 bases. V trimming: 5 bases; J trimming: 5 bases; junction bases outside the gene matches: 13. This CDR3 is built from 16 residues. In DNA, the CDR3 is TGTGCCAGCAGTCCCCAGAGGGGGGGACAGGGTGACGAGCAGTACTTC. It translates to CASSPQRGGQGDEQYF.

This clonotype came up many times. The chain is built from TRBV9 and TRBJ2-5; D assignment may be TRBD1 or TRBD2 (5 bases each). The CDR3 contains 14 residues. The germline V gene encodes CDR1 SGDLS and CDR2 YYNGEE. Trimming removed 0 bases at V and 4 bases at J, with 10 bases between. CDR3 loop: CASSVDGGVETQYF. CDR3 DNA sequence: TGTGCCAGCAGCGTAGATGGGGGTGTAGAGACCCAGTACTTC.

The chain employs TRBV9 and TRBJ2-5; TRBD2 matches 9 bases. With 3 bases clipped from V and 2 bases from J, the junction kept 5 bases outside the gene matches. The CDR3 covers 15 residues. The germline CDR1 and CDR2 sequences are SGDLS and YYNGEE. CDR3 DNA: TGTGCCAGCAGCGCCAGCGGGAGGAGGCAAGAGACCCAGTACTTC. This encodes CASSASGRRQETQYF.

This rearrangement joins TRBV28 to TRBJ2-4; tentatively, D is TRBD1 (6 bases). The V and J ends lost 3 bases and 6 bases respectively, with 15 bases between them. CDR3 length: 15 residues. The germline V gene encodes CDR1 MDHEN and CDR2 SYDVKM. Here the CDR3 DNA reads TGTGCCAGCAGTTTCGGACAGTCCCTCCGAAACATTCAGTACTTC. This translates into CASSFGQSLRNIQYF.

The rearrangement links TRBV3-1 to TRBJ2-1, with 8 bases identical to TRBD2. Germline V gives CDR1 LGHDT, CDR2 YNNKEL (reference sequence). This CDR3 has 15 amino acids. The junction had 13 bases not matched to a gene; V was cut back by 7 bases and J by 8 bases. DNA of the CDR3: TGTGCCAGCACCAACCGAGCGGGGGCCTTGGATGAGCAGTTCTTC. Protein product: CASTNRAGALDEQFF.